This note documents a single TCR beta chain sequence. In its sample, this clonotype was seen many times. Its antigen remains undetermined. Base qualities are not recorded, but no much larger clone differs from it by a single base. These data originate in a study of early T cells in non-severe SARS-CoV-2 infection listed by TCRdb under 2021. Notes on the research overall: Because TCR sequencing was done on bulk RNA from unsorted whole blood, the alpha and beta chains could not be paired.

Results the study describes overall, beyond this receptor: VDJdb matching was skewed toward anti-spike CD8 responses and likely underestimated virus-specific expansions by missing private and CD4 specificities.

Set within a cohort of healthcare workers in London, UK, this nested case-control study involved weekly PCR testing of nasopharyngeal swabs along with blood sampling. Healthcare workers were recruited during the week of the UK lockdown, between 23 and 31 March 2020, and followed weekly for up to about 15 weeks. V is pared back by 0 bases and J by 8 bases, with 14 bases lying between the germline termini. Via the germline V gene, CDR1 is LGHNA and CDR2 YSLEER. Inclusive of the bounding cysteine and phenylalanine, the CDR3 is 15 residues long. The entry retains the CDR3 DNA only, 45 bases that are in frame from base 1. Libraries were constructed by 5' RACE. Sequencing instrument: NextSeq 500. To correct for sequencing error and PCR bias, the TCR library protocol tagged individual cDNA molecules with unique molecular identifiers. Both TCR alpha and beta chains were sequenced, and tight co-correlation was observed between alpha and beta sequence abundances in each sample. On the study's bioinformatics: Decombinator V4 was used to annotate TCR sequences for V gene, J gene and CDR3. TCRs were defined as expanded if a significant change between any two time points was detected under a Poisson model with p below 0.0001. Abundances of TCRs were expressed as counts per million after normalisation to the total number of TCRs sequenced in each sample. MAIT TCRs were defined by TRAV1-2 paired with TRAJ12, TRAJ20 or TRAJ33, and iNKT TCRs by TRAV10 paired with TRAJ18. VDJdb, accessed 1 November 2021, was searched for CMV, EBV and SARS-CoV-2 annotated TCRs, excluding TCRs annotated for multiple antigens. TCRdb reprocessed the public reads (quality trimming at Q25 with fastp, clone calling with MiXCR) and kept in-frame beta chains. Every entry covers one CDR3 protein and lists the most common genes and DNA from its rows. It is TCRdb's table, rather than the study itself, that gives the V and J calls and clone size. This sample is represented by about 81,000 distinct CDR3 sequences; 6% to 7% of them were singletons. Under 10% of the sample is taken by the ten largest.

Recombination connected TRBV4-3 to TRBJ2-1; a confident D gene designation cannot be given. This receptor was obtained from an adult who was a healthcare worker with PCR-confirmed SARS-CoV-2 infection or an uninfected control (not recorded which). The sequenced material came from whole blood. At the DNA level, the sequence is TGCGCCAGCAGCCAAGATGACATGCTGGTAGATGAGCAGTTCTTC. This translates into CASSQDDMLVDEQFF.